These T cell receptor beta chains were read from a single sample in a study of cytomegalovirus exposure and HLA in healthy donors. The assay was immunoSEQ multiplex PCR, and TCRdb's table has in-frame clones only and misses some. The table shows 100,000 to 150,000 clones, with more than 95% occurring only once. The sample consisted of PBMCs. The receptor source for this set is a man aged 18 to 29 in good health and CMV-seronegative. Both conserved end residues are part of each CDR3. The D gene is left open where the match is weak. Rows may omit the clone size; those that give it use once, few, many or a size class.

J gene	clone size	V gene	D gene	CDR3 protein	CDR3 DNA
TRBJ2-3	-	TRBV27	TRBD2	CASSLRGGTYTQYF	TGTGCCAGCAGCCTCCGGGGGGGGACATATACGCAGTATTTT
TRBJ1-5	-	TRBV18	-	CASSELQGQPQHF	TGTGCCAGCTCAGAGCTACAGGGACAGCCCCAGCATTTT
TRBJ1-4	-	TRBV28	TRBD1	CATRGGVNEKLFF	TGTGCCACCAGGGGGGGGGTTAATGAAAAACTGTTTTTT
TRBJ2-7	-	TRBV28	-	CAVAAGRAYEQYF	TGTGCCGTAGCTGCGGGACGAGCCTACGAGCAGTACTTC
TRBJ1-2	-	TRBV23-1	-	CASSQSVGAGYGYTF	TGCGCCAGCAGTCAATCGGTGGGGGCTGGCTATGGCTACACCTTC
TRBJ1-1	once	TRBV30	-	CAWSSGGSAFF	TGTGCCTGGAGTAGTGGGGGGTCAGCTTTCTTT
TRBJ1-5	-	TRBV7-8	-	CASSRITGIDNQPQHF	TGTGCCAGCAGCCGGATAACAGGGATTGACAATCAGCCCCAGCATTTT
TRBJ2-3	-	TRBV15	TRBD2	CATRGGSTDTQYF	TGTGCCACCCGGGGGGGTAGCACAGATACGCAGTATTTT
TRBJ2-7	-	TRBV10-3	-	CAISESRTDYEQYF	TGTGCCATCAGTGAGTCGAGGACAGACTACGAGCAGTACTTC
TRBJ2-7	-	TRBV28	-	CASARGTSYEQYF	TGTGCCAGCGCCCGGGGGACCTCCTACGAGCAGTACTTC
TRBJ2-4	-	TRBV28	-	CASSSYRGSDPFKNIQYF	TGTGCCAGCAGTTCATACCGGGGTTCAGATCCCTTCAAAAACATTCAGTACTTC
TRBJ1-2	-	TRBV15	TRBD1	CATSRVSGRGHKNYGYTF	TGTGCCACCAGCAGAGTTTCGGGCAGGGGGCATAAAAACTATGGCTACACCTTC
TRBJ2-7	-	TRBV9	TRBD2	CASSEGGTPAVFSEQYF	TGTGCCAGCAGCGAGGGAGGGACTCCAGCGGTATTCTCCGAGCAGTACTTC
TRBJ1-1	-	TRBV28	TRBD1	CASSPSTGGVTEAFF	TGTGCCAGCAGCCCCTCGACAGGGGGAGTCACTGAAGCTTTCTTT
TRBJ1-3	-	TRBV7-9	TRBD1	CASSSPRDSGNTIYF	TGTGCCAGCAGTTCGCCCCGGGACAGTGGAAACACCATATATTTT
TRBJ2-5	once	TRBV2	TRBD2	CASSPSLAGGRGETQYF	TGTGCCAGCAGTCCCTCACTAGCGGGAGGTAGAGGAGAGACCCAGTACTTC
TRBJ2-1	-	TRBV28	TRBD2	CASRPKVLAGGNEQFF	TGTGCCAGCAGACCCAAGGTACTAGCGGGAGGCAATGAGCAGTTCTTC
TRBJ1-1	-	TRBV5-6	-	CASSLGTVMNTEAFF	TGTGCCAGCAGCCTCGGGACTGTCATGAACACTGAAGCTTTCTTT
TRBJ1-5	-	TRBV28	TRBD1	CAGAGDRVQPQHF	TGTGCCGGCGCGGGCGACAGGGTTCAGCCCCAGCATTTT
TRBJ2-2	-	TRBV11-2	-	CASSLVSFAGELFF	TGTGCCAGCAGCTTAGTGTCGTTCGCCGGGGAGCTGTTTTTT
TRBJ2-7	-	TRBV30	TRBD2	CAAKFGSSGSYEQYF	TGTGCCGCAAAGTTCGGGTCTAGCGGTAGTTACGAGCAGTACTTC
TRBJ2-2	-	TRBV7-8	-	CASSLGLEGTGELFF	TGTGCCAGCAGCTTAGGACTAGAGGGCACCGGGGAGCTGTTTTTT
TRBJ2-1	-	TRBV7-2	-	CASSPGPRATTHYNEQFF	TGTGCCAGCAGCCCTGGGCCCCGAGCAACCACGCACTACAATGAGCAGTTCTTC
TRBJ2-7	-	TRBV19	-	CACQQYSSSYEQYF	TGTGCCTGCCAACAGTACTCGAGCTCCTACGAGCAGTACTTC
TRBJ1-1	once	TRBV5-6	-	CASSGRGKNTEAFF	TGTGCCAGCAGCGGCAGGGGAAAAAACACTGAAGCTTTCTTT
TRBJ2-1	-	TRBV11-3	TRBD2	CASSSYPGAGADEQFF	TGTGCCAGCAGCTCCTACCCCGGAGCGGGAGCCGACGAGCAGTTCTTC
TRBJ1-3	-	TRBV7-6	-	CASSLEPSSGNTIYF	TGTGCCAGCAGCTTAGAGCCGAGCTCTGGAAACACCATATATTTT
TRBJ1-2	-	TRBV30	-	CAWSVHGGSLYGYTF	TGTGCCTGGAGTGTACATGGGGGCAGCCTATATGGCTACACCTTC
TRBJ2-5	-	TRBV15	-	CATSLRDGRSRLETQYF	TGTGCCACCAGCCTCCGGGACGGGAGAAGCAGGCTCGAGACCCAGTACTTC
TRBJ2-2	-	TRBV7-9	TRBD2	CASSFAGVFGELFF	TGTGCCAGCAGTTTTGCGGGAGTGTTCGGGGAGCTGTTTTTT
TRBJ1-3	-	TRBV4-3	TRBD1	CASSLVQGLNSGNTIYF	TGCGCCAGCAGCCTTGTACAGGGGTTAAACTCTGGAAACACCATATATTTT
TRBJ2-1	-	TRBV18	TRBD2	CASSPGLAETYNEQFF	TGTGCCAGCTCACCCGGACTAGCGGAAACGTACAATGAGCAGTTCTTC
TRBJ1-1	-	TRBV4-1	-	CASSQGEDIEAFF	TGCGCCAGCAGCCAAGGCGAGGACATAGAAGCTTTCTTT
TRBJ1-2	-	TRBV11-3	-	CASSLAGGANYGYTF	TGTGCCAGCAGCTTAGCCGGGGGAGCTAACTATGGCTACACCTTC
TRBJ1-1	-	TRBV7-9	-	CASSSKTGNTEAFF	TGTGCCAGCAGCTCCAAGACAGGGAACACTGAAGCTTTCTTT
TRBJ1-4	-	TRBV5-4	-	CASSWKGSATNEKLFF	TGTGCCAGCAGCTGGAAAGGGAGTGCAACTAATGAAAAACTGTTTTTT
TRBJ1-1	-	TRBV9	TRBD1	CASSVRGQMDTEAFF	TGTGCCAGCAGCGTACGGGGACAGATGGACACTGAAGCTTTCTTT
TRBJ2-1	-	TRBV4-3	TRBD2	CASSQTTSGWGGEQFF	TGCGCCAGCAGCCAGACGACTAGCGGGTGGGGGGGAGAGCAGTTCTTC
TRBJ2-3	-	TRBV4-1	TRBD2	CASSQGLAGATQYF	TGCGCCAGCAGCCAAGGACTAGCGGGAGCTACGCAGTATTTT
TRBJ2-7	-	TRBV11-3	-	CASSLGGQRGYEQYF	TGTGCCAGCAGCCTAGGCGGACAGAGAGGGTACGAGCAGTACTTC